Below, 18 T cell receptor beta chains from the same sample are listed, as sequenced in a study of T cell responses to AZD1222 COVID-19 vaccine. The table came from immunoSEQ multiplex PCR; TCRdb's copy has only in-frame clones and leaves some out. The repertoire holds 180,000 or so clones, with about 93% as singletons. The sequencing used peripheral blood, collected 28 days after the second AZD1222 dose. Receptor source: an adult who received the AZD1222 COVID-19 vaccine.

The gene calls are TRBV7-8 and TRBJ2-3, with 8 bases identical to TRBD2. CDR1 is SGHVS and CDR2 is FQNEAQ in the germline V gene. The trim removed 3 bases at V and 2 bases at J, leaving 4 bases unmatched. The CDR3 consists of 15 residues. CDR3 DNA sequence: TGTGCCAGCAGCTTGAGCGGGGGATACACAGATACGCAGTATTTT. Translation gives CASSLSGGYTDTQYF.

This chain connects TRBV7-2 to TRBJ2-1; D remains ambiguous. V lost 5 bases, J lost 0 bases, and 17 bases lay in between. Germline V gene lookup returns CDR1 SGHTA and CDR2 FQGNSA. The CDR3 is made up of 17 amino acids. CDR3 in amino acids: CASSPQRAMSSYNEQFF. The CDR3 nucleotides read TGTGCCAGCAGCCCCCAGAGAGCCATGAGCTCCTACAATGAGCAGTTCTTC.

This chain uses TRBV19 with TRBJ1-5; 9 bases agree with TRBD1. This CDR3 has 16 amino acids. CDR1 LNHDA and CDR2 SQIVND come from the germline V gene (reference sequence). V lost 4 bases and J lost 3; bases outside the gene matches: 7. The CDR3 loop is CASSTRTGVNNQPQHF. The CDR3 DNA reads TGTGCCAGTAGTACTAGGACAGGGGTTAACAATCAGCCCCAGCATTTT.

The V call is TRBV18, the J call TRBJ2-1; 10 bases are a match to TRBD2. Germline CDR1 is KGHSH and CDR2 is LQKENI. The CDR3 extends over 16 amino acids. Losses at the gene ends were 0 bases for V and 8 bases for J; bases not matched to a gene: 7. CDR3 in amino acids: CASSPPLAGGIDEQFF. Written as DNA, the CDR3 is TGTGCCAGCTCACCACCTTTAGCGGGGGGCATCGATGAGCAGTTCTTC.

The CDR3 is CASSLYEKLFF. The CDR3 bases are TGTGCCAGCAGCTTATATGAAAAACTGTTTTTT. The chain combines TRBV5-8 with TRBJ1-4, with unresolved D. CDR3 length: 11 amino acids. With 2 bases removed from V and 6 bases from J, the gap between germline ends came to 2 bases. CDR1 is SGHTS and CDR2 is YDEGEE in the germline V gene.

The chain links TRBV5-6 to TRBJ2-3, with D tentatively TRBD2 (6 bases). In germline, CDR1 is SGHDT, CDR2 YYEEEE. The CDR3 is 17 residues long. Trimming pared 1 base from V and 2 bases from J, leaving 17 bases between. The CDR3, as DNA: TGTGCCAGCAGCTTGAGACTAGAGGACGGGTACACAGATACGCAGTATTTT. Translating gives CASSLRLEDGYTDTQYF.

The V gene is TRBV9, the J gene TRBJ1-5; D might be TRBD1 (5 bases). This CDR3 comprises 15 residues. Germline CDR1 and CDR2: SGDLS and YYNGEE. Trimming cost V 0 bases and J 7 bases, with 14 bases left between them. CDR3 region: CASSVGEGIEQPQHF. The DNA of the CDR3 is TGTGCCAGCAGCGTAGGGGAGGGGATAGAGCAGCCCCAGCATTTT.

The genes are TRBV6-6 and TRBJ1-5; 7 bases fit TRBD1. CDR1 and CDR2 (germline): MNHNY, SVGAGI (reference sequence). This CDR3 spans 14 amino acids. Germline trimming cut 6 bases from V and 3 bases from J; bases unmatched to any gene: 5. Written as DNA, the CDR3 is TGTGCCAGCAGACTACAGGGGACCAATCAGCCCCAGCATTTT. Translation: CASRLQGTNQPQHF.

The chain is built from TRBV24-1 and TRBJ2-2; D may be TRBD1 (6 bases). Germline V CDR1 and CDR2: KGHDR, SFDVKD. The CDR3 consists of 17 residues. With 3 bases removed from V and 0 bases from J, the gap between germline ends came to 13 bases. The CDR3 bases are TGTGCCACCAGTGATCCCCGGACAGCAACGAACACCGGGGAGCTGTTTTTT. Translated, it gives CATSDPRTATNTGELFF.

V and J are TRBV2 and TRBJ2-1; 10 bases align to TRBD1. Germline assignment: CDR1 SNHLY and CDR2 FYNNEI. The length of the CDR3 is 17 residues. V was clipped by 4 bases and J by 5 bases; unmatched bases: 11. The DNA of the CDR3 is TGTGCCAGCAGTGGAGTACTGGGACAGGGGTTCGACAATGAGCAGTTCTTC. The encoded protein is CASSGVLGQGFDNEQFF.

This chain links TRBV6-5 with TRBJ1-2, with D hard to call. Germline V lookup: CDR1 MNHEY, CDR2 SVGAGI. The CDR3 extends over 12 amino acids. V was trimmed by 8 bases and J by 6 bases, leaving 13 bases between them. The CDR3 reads CASLTPPNGYTF. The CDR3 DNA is TGTGCCAGCCTGACCCCCCCAAATGGCTACACCTTC.

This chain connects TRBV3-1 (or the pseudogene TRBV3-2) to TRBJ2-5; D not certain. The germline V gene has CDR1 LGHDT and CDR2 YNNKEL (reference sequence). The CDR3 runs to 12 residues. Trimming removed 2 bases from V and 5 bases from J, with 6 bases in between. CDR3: CASSQLVETQYF. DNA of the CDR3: TGTGCCAGCAGCCAACTAGTCGAGACCCAGTACTTC.

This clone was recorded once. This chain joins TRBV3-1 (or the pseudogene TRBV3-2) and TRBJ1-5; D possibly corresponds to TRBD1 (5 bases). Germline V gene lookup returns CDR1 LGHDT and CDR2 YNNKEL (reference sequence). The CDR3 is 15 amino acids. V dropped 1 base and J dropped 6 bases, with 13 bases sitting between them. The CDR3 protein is CASSQGQWGGQPQHF. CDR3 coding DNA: TGTGCCAGCAGCCAAGGTCAGTGGGGCGGTCAGCCCCAGCATTTT.

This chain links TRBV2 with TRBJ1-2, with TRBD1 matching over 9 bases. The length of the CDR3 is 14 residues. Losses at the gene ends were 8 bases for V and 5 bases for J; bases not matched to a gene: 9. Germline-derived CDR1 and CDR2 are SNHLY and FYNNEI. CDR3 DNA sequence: TGTGCCAGCGGCCGGGACAGGGATTCTTATGGCTACACCTTC. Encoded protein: CASGRDRDSYGYTF. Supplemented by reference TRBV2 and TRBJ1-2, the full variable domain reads EPEVTQTPSHQVTQMGQEVILRCVPISNHLYFYWYRQILGQKVEFLVSFYNNEISEKSEIFDDQFSVERPDGSNFTLKIRSTKLEDSAMYFCASGRDRDSYGYTFGSGTRLTVV.

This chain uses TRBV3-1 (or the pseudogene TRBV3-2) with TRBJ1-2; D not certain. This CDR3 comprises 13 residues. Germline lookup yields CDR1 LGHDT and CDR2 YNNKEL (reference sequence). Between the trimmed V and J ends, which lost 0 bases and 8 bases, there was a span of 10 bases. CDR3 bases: TGTGCCAGCAGCCAAGATTTCACAGTCGGCTACACCTTC. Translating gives CASSQDFTVGYTF.

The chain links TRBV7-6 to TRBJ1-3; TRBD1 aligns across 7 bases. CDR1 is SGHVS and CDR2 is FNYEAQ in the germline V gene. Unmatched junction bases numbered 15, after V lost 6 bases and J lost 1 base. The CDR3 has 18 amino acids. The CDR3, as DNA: TGTGCCAGCAGTCTCCTGGGACAGAGACTTTTATCTGGAAACACCATATATTTT. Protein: CASSLLGQRLLSGNTIYF.

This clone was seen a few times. The DNA of the CDR3 is TGTGCCAGCAGACCTTTGGAGACATCCTATGGCTACACCTTC. Protein: CASRPLETSYGYTF. The rearrangement links TRBV6-2 or TRBV6-3 to TRBJ1-2, with D uncertain. V lost 6 bases and J lost 4, with 15 bases in between. The CDR3 is made up of 14 amino acids. The germline CDR1 and CDR2 sequences are MNHEY and SVGEGT.

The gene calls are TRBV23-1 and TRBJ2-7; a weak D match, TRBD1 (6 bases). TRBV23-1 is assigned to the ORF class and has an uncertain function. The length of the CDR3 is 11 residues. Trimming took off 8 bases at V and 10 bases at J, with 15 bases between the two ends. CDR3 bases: TGCGCCAGCCTAAGAACAGGGTTTCAGTACTTC. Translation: CASLRTGFQYF.